This TCR beta chain is from a study of blood T cell repertoires in COVID-19. Overall study: Sites across the United States, Italy and Spain contributed samples from acute and convalescent COVID-19. PBMCs, B-cell-depleted T cells, or T cells were the source of the cDNA or gDNA that made up the material.

Authors' methods: Estimated nucleated cell counts came from reference gene primer amplification. The table came from immunoSEQ multiplex PCR; TCRdb's copy has only in-frame clones and leaves some out. V and J calls and clone size come straight from that table; D and trimming were deduced from the DNA. The repertoire holds 200,000 to 250,000 clones, with 70% to 90% as singletons. The V gene lost 1 base and the J gene lost 4 bases, with 16 bases spanning the gap. The germline CDR1 and CDR2 sequences are SGHTA and FQGNSA. CDR3 length: 16 amino acids. Sequencing was carried out using peripheral blood. This TCR was recovered from a woman between 18 and 29 years old who had recovered from COVID-19. V usage is TRBV7-2 and J usage is TRBJ2-5; tentative D call: TRBD2 (5 bases). Written as DNA, the CDR3 is TGTGCCAGCAGCTTAGGGGTAGCAGGAGGTCTAGAGACCCAGTACTTC. Its translation: CASSLGVAGGLETQYF. Complete variable domain (other parts from reference TRBV7-2 and TRBJ2-5): GAGVSQSPSNKVTEKGKDVELRCDPISGHTALYWYRQSLGQGLEFLIYFQGNSAPDKSGLPSDRFSAERTGGSVSTLTIQRTQQEDSAVYLCASSLGVAGGLETQYFGPGTRLLVL.